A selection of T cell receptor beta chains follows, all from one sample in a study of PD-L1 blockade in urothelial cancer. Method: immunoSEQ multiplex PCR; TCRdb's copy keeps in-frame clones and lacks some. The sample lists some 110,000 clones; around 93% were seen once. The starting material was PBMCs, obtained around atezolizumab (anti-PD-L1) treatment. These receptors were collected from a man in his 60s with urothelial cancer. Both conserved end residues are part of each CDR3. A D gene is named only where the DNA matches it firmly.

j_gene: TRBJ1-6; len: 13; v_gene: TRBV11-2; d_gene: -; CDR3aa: CASSLGAVSPLHF
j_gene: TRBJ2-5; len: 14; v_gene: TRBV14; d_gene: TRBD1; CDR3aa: CASSQGTGGLTQYF
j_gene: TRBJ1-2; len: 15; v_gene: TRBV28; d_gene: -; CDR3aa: CASSLPGWISYGYTF
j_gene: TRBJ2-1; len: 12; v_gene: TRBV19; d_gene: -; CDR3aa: CASRSRYNEQFF
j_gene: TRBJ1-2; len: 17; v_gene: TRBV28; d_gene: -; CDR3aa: CASSLYSGGALSYGYTF
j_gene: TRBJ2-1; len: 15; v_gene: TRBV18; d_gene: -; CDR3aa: CASSPPSLAYNEQFF
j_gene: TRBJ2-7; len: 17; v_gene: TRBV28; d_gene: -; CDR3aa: CASSTFILKGIPYEQYF
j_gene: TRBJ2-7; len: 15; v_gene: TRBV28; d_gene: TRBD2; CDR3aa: CASSLRTSGLYEQYF
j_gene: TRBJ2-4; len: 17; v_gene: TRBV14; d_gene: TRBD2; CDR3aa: CASSQDTSGRGKNIQYF
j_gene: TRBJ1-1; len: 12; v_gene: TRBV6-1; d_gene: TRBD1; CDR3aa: CASSGDRTEAFF
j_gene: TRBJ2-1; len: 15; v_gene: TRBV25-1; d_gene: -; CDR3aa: CASSDSVSPGDEQFF
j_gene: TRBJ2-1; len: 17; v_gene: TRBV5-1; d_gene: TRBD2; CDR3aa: CASSLEGRGGRGNEQFF
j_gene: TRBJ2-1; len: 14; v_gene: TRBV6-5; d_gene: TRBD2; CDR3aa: CASSWASGASEQFF
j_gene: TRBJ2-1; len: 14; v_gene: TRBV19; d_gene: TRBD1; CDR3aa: CASSLTGGRNEQFF
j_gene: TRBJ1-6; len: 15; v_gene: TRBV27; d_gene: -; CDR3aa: CASRDQTGYNSPLHF
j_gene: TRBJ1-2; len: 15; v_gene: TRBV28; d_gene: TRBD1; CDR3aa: CASRPPGQANYGYTF
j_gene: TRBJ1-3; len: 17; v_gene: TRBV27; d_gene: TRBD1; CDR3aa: CASSLTGSTGVTNTIYF
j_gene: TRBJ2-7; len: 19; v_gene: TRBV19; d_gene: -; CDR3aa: CASSNEWGATSNPTYEQYF
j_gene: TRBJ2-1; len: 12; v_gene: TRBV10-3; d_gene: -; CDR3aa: CAISEPPGEQFF
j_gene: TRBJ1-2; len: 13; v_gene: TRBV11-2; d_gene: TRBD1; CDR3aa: CASSLGQGGGYTF
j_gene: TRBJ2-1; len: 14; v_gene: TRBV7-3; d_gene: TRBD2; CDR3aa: CASSLAGGPSEQFF
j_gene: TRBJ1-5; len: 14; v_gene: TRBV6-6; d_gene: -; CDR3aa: CASSYISGVQPQHF